This TCR beta chain came from a study of T cells in Graves' hyperthyroidism and ophthalmopathy. What was amplified from RNA transcripts were TCR beta CDR3 regions. Initially, a first-round RT-PCR of the TCR CDR3 employed the HTBI primer set. A single record per CDR3 protein comes from TCRdb applying MiXCR to the multiplex PCR reads. The sample has fewer than 850,000 distinct CDR3 sequences; 15% to 20% are singletons. This clonotype was recorded many times. As yet, its antigen is unknown. The CDR3 is made up of 15 amino acids. The germline CDR1 and CDR2 sequences are MNHNS and SASEGT. V gave up 5 bases and J gave up 2 bases; unmatched junction bases: 5. Study-wide points: Most thyroid clonotypes that were expanded above 0.001 also turned up in blood.

Sequenced sample: blood. The receptor's source is a man aged 45-65 years with Graves' hyperthyroidism. The genes are TRBV6-1 and TRBJ2-3; 9 nucleotides agree with TRBD1. The CDR3 loop is CASSQDRGYTDTQYF. CDR3 nucleotides: TGTGCCAGCAGTCAGGACAGGGGATACACAGATACGCAGTATTTT.